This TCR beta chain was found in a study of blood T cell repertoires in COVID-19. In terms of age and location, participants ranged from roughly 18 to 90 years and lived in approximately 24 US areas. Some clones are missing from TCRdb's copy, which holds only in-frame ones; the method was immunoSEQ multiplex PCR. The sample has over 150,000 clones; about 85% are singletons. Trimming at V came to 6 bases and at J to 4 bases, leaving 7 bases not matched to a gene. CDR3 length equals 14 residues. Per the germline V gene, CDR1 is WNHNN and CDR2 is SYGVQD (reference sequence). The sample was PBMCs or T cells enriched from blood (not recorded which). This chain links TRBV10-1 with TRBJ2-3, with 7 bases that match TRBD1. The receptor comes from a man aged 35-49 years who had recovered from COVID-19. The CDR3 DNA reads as TGCGCCAGCAGAGACGGGACAGTTTCAGATACGCAGTATTTT. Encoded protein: CASRDGTVSDTQYF.